This T cell receptor beta chain was observed in a study of lymphopenia after photon versus proton radiotherapy. Trimming took 4 bases from V and 3 from J, leaving 8 bases between them. Germline CDR1 reads SGDLS; CDR2 reads YYNGEE. This CDR3 is 13 amino acids long. Points from the study as a whole: After the lymphocyte nadir, photon-treated repertoires showed oligoclonal expansion, especially of CD8+ Temra cells. Proton therapy kept repertoires fairly stable, unlike photons, which gained effector/memory cells.

About this clone itself: Its antigen is not known.

Sequenced by immunoSEQ multiplex PCR; TCRdb stores in-frame clones only, minus some. The data hold about 39,000 clones, with 80% to 95% observed a single time. The chain combines TRBV9 with TRBJ2-1, with D hard to call. This receptor was obtained from a man between 60 and 70 years old with cholangiocarcinoma. This sample comprised peripheral blood, obtained from a patient treated with photon-based radiotherapy. CDR3 protein: CASSSRGYNEQFF. CDR3 nucleotides: TGTGCCAGCAGCTCCCGCGGCTACAATGAGCAGTTCTTC.